This T cell receptor beta chain was retrieved from a study of human T cells and chemical hapten exposure. Study-level information: Patches that contained 0.01% DPC were applied to the upper back and read at 6 days.

Individual cDNA molecules in this library carried unique molecular identifiers. TCRdb passed the RACE reads through MiXCR, listing each CDR3 protein once. The data show more than 100,000 distinct CDR3 sequences, with around 13% seen just once and 0.92% held by the top ten. Trimming took off 2 bases at V and 0 bases at J, with 5 bases between the two ends. CDR3 length equals 15 residues. CDR1 and CDR2 (germline): MRHNA, SNTAGT. This clonotype was detected a few times. Time point noted: patch test 1, 2 weeks after DPC sensitization. The sample's treatment: therapeutic diphenylcyclopropenone sensitization with weekly scalp DPC.

V is TRBV6-4 and J is TRBJ2-6; D is ambiguous. The receptor comes from a man aged 18-30 years with alopecia areata. Some clones in this sample may be carry-over from other donors' samples. The specimen was whole blood, collected in connection with sensitization to the hapten diphenylcyclopropenone (DPC). CDR3 DNA sequence: TGTGCCAGCAGTGACGACAACTCTGGGGCCAACGTCCTGACTTTC. Its protein is CASSDDNSGANVLTF.